The following is a T cell receptor (beta chain) sequence with its context. TCRdb reanalysed the 5' RACE reads using MiXCR and keeps one entry per CDR3 protein. The sample includes 180,000 or so distinct CDR3 sequences, approximately 10% of them seen just once. The source of the sample is a study of T-cell memory formation after mild COVID-19. The CDR3 spans 18 residues. The germline V gene has CDR1 KGHSH and CDR2 LQKENI. Trimming at V came to 6 bases and at J to 0 bases, leaving 11 bases not matched to a gene. The chain employs TRBV18 and TRBJ1-3; 10 bases are a match to TRBD1. Sequencing was carried out using PBMCs or a T cell subset sorted from them (not recorded which). The clonotype comes from a man between 18 and 29 years old who had mild COVID-19 (a few samples of this study predate the infection). Cell type and time point are not known. The CDR3 DNA follows: TGTGCCAGCTCCGTTACCGGGACAGGGGCCTTCTCTGGAAACACCATATATTTT. Translated, it gives CASSVTGTGAFSGNTIYF.